The 6 T cell receptor beta chains below come from one sample, sequenced in a study of regulatory T cells in long-lasting Graves disease. Construction of TCR beta libraries relied on iRepertoire HTBI primers and on Arm-PCR targeting CDR3 regions. Using its own MiXCR run on the multiplex PCR reads, TCRdb lists one record per CDR3 protein. Of around 340,000 distinct CDR3 sequences in the sample, about 20% were seen once. Time point: persistent/refractory GD, antithyroid drugs over 5 years with positive TRAb. The TCR library was made from RNA that had been extracted from PBMCs in TRIzol. The sample was peripheral blood mononuclear cells (PBMCs), taken when the disease was refractory, from a patient treated with antithyroid drugs. Receptors were obtained from a female donor with Graves disease.

The V gene is TRBV6-2 or TRBV6-3, the J gene TRBJ2-5; a possible D gene is TRBD2 (6 bases). The CDR3 sequence is 13 residues long. Trimming left V 6 bases short and J 1 base short, with 9 bases between. Germline V gives CDR1 MNHEY, CDR2 SVGEGT. The CDR3 DNA follows: TGTGCCAGCAGCGGGGGTTTCCAAGAGACCCAGTACTTC. It is translated as CASSGGFQETQYF.

This clonotype was counted ten times or more. This chain links TRBV12-3 or TRBV12-4 with TRBJ2-2; TRBD2 aligns across 7 bases. This CDR3 region has 16 residues. V gave up 7 bases and J gave up 0 bases; unmatched junction bases: 8. The CDR3 bases are TGTGCCAGCAAACTCCTCAGCGGGGCGAACACCGGGGAGCTGTTTTTT. Encoded protein: CASKLLSGANTGELFF.

This clonotype has more than one count but fewer than ten. The chain employs TRBV19 and TRBJ2-5; possible D gene TRBD1, 5 bases. The V end lost 6 bases, the J end lost 0 bases, and 20 bases lay between the germline ends. Germline-derived CDR1 and CDR2 are LNHDA and SQIVND (reference sequence). The CDR3 spans 17 residues. The CDR3 sequence is CASRPRVGPQYQETQYF. CDR3 sequence (DNA): TGTGCCAGTAGACCCCGGGTGGGGCCGCAGTACCAAGAGACCCAGTACTTC.

V is TRBV19 and J is TRBJ1-5; 8 positions agree with TRBD1. This CDR3 has 16 amino acids. Germline V gene sequence: CDR1 LNHDA, CDR2 SQIVND (reference sequence). Trimming cost V 8 bases and J 3 bases; bases outside gene matches: 12. The CDR3 DNA follows: TGTGCCAGTTCCTATTCCAGGGGGCGGAACAATCAGCCCCAGCATTTT. This encodes CASSYSRGRNNQPQHF.

The chain employs TRBV24-1 and TRBJ1-6; D not certain. The V end lost 3 bases, the J end lost 9 bases, and 5 bases lay between the germline ends. CDR1 and CDR2 (germline): KGHDR, SFDVKD. The CDR3 has 12 amino acids. The CDR3 coding sequence is TGTGCCACCAGTGATGGTGCTTCACCCCTCCACTTT. It translates to CATSDGASPLHF.

This chain uses TRBV20-1 with TRBJ2-1; TRBD2 aligns across 11 bases. CDR3 length: 13 amino acids. In germline, CDR1 is DFQATT, CDR2 SNEGSKA (reference sequence). The trim removed 4 bases at V and 9 bases at J, leaving 5 bases unmatched. The CDR3 reads CSATLAGAGEQFF. For the CDR3, the DNA is TGCAGTGCTACACTAGCGGGAGCGGGTGAGCAGTTCTTC.